This T cell receptor beta chain appears in the sequencing data of a study of T cell responses to AZD1222 COVID-19 vaccine. Study as a whole: Second-dose timings of about 4 or about 12 weeks were pooled.

Whole-study findings and limits: Recipients of two AZD1222 doses showed rising Spike-specific TCR breadth and depth.

Using immunoSEQ multiplex PCR, the repertoire was profiled, and TCRdb retains in-frame clones only, with some absent. The sample has 25,000 to 35,000 clones; roughly 89% are singletons. With regard to this clone: Its antigen remains unidentified.

The CDR3 has 15 amino acids. The ends were cut back, 4 bases at V and 2 bases at J, with 15 bases in the middle. Germline lookup yields CDR1 MNHEY and CDR2 SVGAGI. V gene TRBV6-5 combines with J gene TRBJ2-7; D is unresolved. Sequences were derived from peripheral blood, sampled on day 0 of AZD1222 vaccination. This receptor was taken from an adult in good health. The CDR3 DNA reads TGTGCCAGCAGTTCCCAGGTCGCTGTGGCCTACGAGCAGTACTTC. As protein: CASSSQVAVAYEQYF.